These 29 T cell receptor beta chains were sequenced from one sample in a study of response to subunit inactivated influenza vaccine. Each CDR3 protein is one row after TCRdb ran MiXCR on the RT-PCR reads. This table holds 500,000 to 550,000 distinct CDR3 sequences, less than 25% found once. These data were also filed under a second study, of T cells expressing NK-cell markers. That source adds: Production of TCR beta cDNA relied on 5'RACE template switching with UMIs.

Sequences were derived from CD4+ T cells sorted from PBMCs, sampled approximately 12 days after vaccination. Source of these receptors: a man over 45 who received an inactivated influenza vaccine.

The chain links TRBV9 to TRBJ1-3; 9 bases agree with TRBD1. V lost 3 bases and J lost 2; bases outside the gene matches: 3. The germline V gene has CDR1 SGDLS and CDR2 YYNGEE. This CDR3 region has 15 residues. CDR3 in DNA: TGTGCCAGCAGCGCGGGACAGGGTGCTGGAAACACCATATATTTT. Encoded protein: CASSAGQGAGNTIYF.

This chain joins TRBV20-1 and TRBJ2-4; 10 nucleotides agree with TRBD2. The length of the CDR3 is 21 residues. Germline V CDR1 and CDR2: DFQATT, SNEGSKA (reference sequence). V dropped 3 bases and J dropped 0; count of bases not matched to a gene: 20. CDR3 bases: TGCAGTGCTAGCAGAAGCGGTAGGACTAGCGGCGGCCACCTAGCCAAAAACATTCAGTACTTC. Its protein product is CSASRSGRTSGGHLAKNIQYF.

V and J are TRBV4-1 and TRBJ1-4; D call uncertain. V lost 5 bases and J lost 7, with 11 bases in between. The CDR3 extends over 13 amino acids. Germline CDR1 and CDR2: MGHRA and YSYEKL. CDR3 nucleotides: TGCGCCAGCAGCGGTCTAGCCCCTGAAAAACTGTTTTTT. This sequence encodes CASSGLAPEKLFF.

The rearrangement joins TRBV27 to TRBJ1-1, with TRBD1 matching 9 bases. CDR3 size: 15 residues. CDR1 and CDR2 from the germline V gene are MNHEY and SMNVEV (reference sequence). The V segment lost 6 bases and the J segment 4 bases; nucleotides outside the gene matches: 9. CDR3 loop: CASRPGQGVITEAFF. The CDR3 DNA reads TGTGCCAGCAGGCCGGGACAGGGAGTAATCACTGAAGCTTTCTTT.

At least ten counts were recorded for this clonotype. The genes are TRBV7-9 and TRBJ2-1, with 9 bases that match TRBD2. The germline V gene has CDR1 SEHNR and CDR2 FQNEAQ (reference sequence). J gave up 5 bases and V 6 bases, and 11 bases lay outside the gene matches. The CDR3 runs 16 residues. The CDR3 loop is CASRHLKRGVDNEQFF. The CDR3 DNA is TGTGCCAGCAGGCATCTTAAGCGGGGGGTAGACAATGAGCAGTTCTTC.

This clonotype was counted a few times. The V call is TRBV15, the J call TRBJ2-7, with D unclear. Germline V gene data show CDR1 as LNHNV and CDR2 as YYDKDF (reference sequence). The V and J ends lost 1 base and 2 bases respectively, with 9 bases between them. The CDR3 consists of 14 residues. The DNA of the CDR3 is TGTGCCACCAGCAGAGCGGCCAATACCTACGAGCAGTACTTC. It encodes CATSRAANTYEQYF.

This clonotype came up a few times. The chain employs TRBV19 and TRBJ2-1, with D uncertain. The V end lost 4 bases, the J end lost 6 bases, and 7 bases lay between the germline ends. The CDR3 contains 12 residues. Germline CDR1 reads LNHDA; CDR2 reads SQIVND (reference sequence). CDR3: CASSTGFNEQFF. The CDR3 DNA sequence: TGTGCCAGTAGTACAGGATTCAATGAGCAGTTCTTC. The full variable domain, rest sourced from reference TRBV19 and TRBJ2-1, is DGGITQSPKYLFRKEGQNVTLSCEQNLNHDAMYWYRQDPGQGLRLIYYSQIVNDFQKGDIAEGYSVSREKKESFPLTVTSAQKNPTAFYLCASSTGFNEQFFGPGTRLTVL.

This clonotype was seen more than once but under ten times. The chain couples TRBV3-1 to TRBJ1-3; D is uncertain. Germline CDR1 LGHDT, CDR2 YNNKEL (reference sequence). This CDR3 region has 16 residues. V was clipped by 4 bases and J by 0 bases, with 13 bases between them. CDR3 sequence reads: CASSPSSGNSGNTIYF. DNA of the CDR3: TGTGCCAGCAGCCCCTCCTCAGGCAACTCTGGAAACACCATATATTTT.

This clonotype came up a few times. This sequence joins TRBV7-9 and TRBJ1-3; D gene unclear. In germline, CDR1 is SEHNR, CDR2 FQNEAQ (reference sequence). CDR3 size: 13 residues. V lost 1 base and J lost 4, with 5 bases in between. The CDR3 DNA is TGTGCCAGCAGCTTAGAGACAGGAAACACCATATATTTT. This translates into CASSLETGNTIYF.

This clonotype turned up a few times. The V and J genes are TRBV7-9 and TRBJ2-1, with TRBD2 matching 10 bases. The J segment lost 1 base and the V segment lost 1 base, leaving 4 bases of the junction unmatched. There are 17 residues in the CDR3. Germline CDR1 is SEHNR and CDR2 is FQNEAQ (reference sequence). CDR3 amino acids: CASSLGPSGRSYNEQFF. CDR3 coding DNA: TGTGCCAGCAGCTTAGGGCCTAGCGGGAGATCCTACAATGAGCAGTTCTTC.

This clonotype showed up just a few times. J is TRBJ2-5 and V is TRBV30; 7 bases map to TRBD1. This CDR3 is built from 15 residues. Germline CDR1 GTSNPN, CDR2 SVGIG (reference sequence). After removal of 2 bases from V and 3 bases from J, the junction contained 9 bases not matched to a gene. CDR3 sequence: CAWSTSDRTKETQYF. In DNA form, the CDR3 reads TGTGCCTGGAGTACCTCGGACAGGACAAAAGAGACCCAGTACTTC.

In this sample, this clonotype turned up a few times. The rearrangement uses TRBV20-1 and TRBJ1-2, with D maybe TRBD1 (6 bases). Germline values: CDR1 DFQATT, CDR2 SNEGSKA (reference sequence). Trimming pared 5 bases from V and 4 bases from J, leaving 11 bases between. The CDR3 consists of 12 residues. CDR3 sequence reads: CSAAQGSYGYTF. CDR3 bases: TGCAGTGCTGCTCAGGGGAGCTATGGCTACACCTTC.

This clonotype was counted only a few times. The V call is TRBV20-1, the J call TRBJ2-7, with D possibly being TRBD1 or TRBD2 (5 bases each). The germline V and J ends were trimmed by 0 bases and 7 bases, with 16 bases remaining between them. CDR3 length: 14 residues. Germline loops: CDR1 DFQATT, CDR2 SNEGSKA (reference sequence). CDR3 region: CSARDAARGGEQYF. The CDR3 nucleotides are TGCAGTGCTAGAGATGCGGCGAGGGGTGGGGAGCAGTACTTC.

The CDR3, as DNA: TGTGCCATCAGTTCCCCCCAGGGGTCAGATACGCAGTATTTT. Protein: CAISSPQGSDTQYF. This sequence joins TRBV10-3 and TRBJ2-3, with D possibly matching TRBD1 (6 bases). The V and J ends lost 5 bases and 4 bases respectively, with 13 bases between them. The CDR3 runs to 14 residues. Germline assignment: CDR1 ENHRY and CDR2 SYGVKD.

The table lists this clonotype with many counts. This chain connects TRBV5-5 to TRBJ2-5; maybe TRBD1 (6 bases). Germline-derived CDR1 and CDR2 are SGHKS and YYEKEE (reference sequence). With 4 bases removed from V and 1 base from J, the gap between germline ends came to 17 bases. CDR3 length: 16 amino acids. The CDR3: CASSTLPDSSQETQYF. The CDR3 DNA sequence: TGTGCCAGCAGCACACTACCGGACAGCTCCCAAGAGACCCAGTACTTC.

The chain is built from TRBV20-1 and TRBJ2-3; D is tentatively TRBD1 or TRBD2 (5 bases each). Germline V gene data show CDR1 as DFQATT and CDR2 as SNEGSKA (reference sequence). The CDR3 has 14 residues. V dropped 3 bases and J dropped 2 bases, with 12 bases sitting between them. This CDR3 reads CSARPSGATDTQYF. The CDR3 DNA sequence: TGCAGTGCTAGGCCCTCCGGGGCCACAGATACGCAGTATTTT.

The rearrangement joins TRBV28 to TRBJ1-5; D remains unclear. V gave up 3 bases and J gave up 2 bases, with 8 bases separating them. There are 14 residues in the CDR3. Germline loops: CDR1 MDHEN, CDR2 SYDVKM. For the CDR3, the DNA is TGTGCCAGCAGTTTGGCCCGGGGCAATCAGCCCCAGCATTTT. Its protein is CASSLARGNQPQHF.

In its sample, this clonotype was seen once. The chain employs TRBV7-2 and TRBJ2-3; TRBD2 matches 15 bases. The CDR3 loop spans 16 amino acids. J gave up 6 bases and V 5 bases, and 6 bases lay outside the gene matches. Germline-derived CDR1 and CDR2 are SGHTA and FQGNSA. The CDR3 DNA reads as TGTGCCAGCAGCCTCGTCGGACTAGCGGGGGGGGATACGCAGTATTTT. Its translation: CASSLVGLAGGDTQYF. The whole variable domain, filled in from reference TRBV7-2 and TRBJ2-3, reads GAGVSQSPSNKVTEKGKDVELRCDPISGHTALYWYRQSLGQGLEFLIYFQGNSAPDKSGLPSDRFSAERTGGSVSTLTIQRTQQEDSAVYLCASSLVGLAGGDTQYFGPGTRLTVL.

The J gene is TRBJ2-3, the V gene TRBV20-1; D remains ambiguous. The CDR3 runs to 17 residues. V was shortened by 0 bases and J by 1 base, with 17 bases between the two germline ends. Germline V CDR1 and CDR2: DFQATT, SNEGSKA (reference sequence). CDR3 residues: CSARDPLGRGGTDTQYF. CDR3 in DNA: TGCAGTGCTAGAGATCCTTTGGGTCGAGGAGGCACAGATACGCAGTATTTT.

CDR3 amino acids: CASSQNPNRGDIGELFF. The CDR3 region has the DNA TGCGCCAGCAGCCAAAACCCAAACAGGGGTGACATCGGGGAGCTGTTTTTT. The genes are TRBV4-3 and TRBJ2-2; 7 nucleotides line up with TRBD1. The V gene end was trimmed by 2 bases and the J gene end by 7 bases; junction bases not matched to a gene: 13. The CDR3 spans 17 residues. The germline V gene has CDR1 LGHNA and CDR2 YSLEER.

The chain has TRBV18 and TRBJ1-5, with D perhaps matching TRBD1 (6 bases). The CDR3 contains 15 residues. The germline gives CDR1 KGHSH, CDR2 LQKENI. Trimming took off 3 bases at V and 10 bases at J, with 19 bases between the two ends. CDR3 in amino acids: CASSPQQGSGIPQHF. CDR3 DNA: TGTGCCAGCTCACCCCAACAGGGTTCGGGGATACCCCAGCATTTT.

A few counts support this clonotype. This chain joins TRBV10-3 and TRBJ2-2; 7 nucleotides agree with TRBD1. The germline gives CDR1 ENHRY, CDR2 SYGVKD. Losses at the gene ends were 5 bases for V and 4 bases for J; bases not matched to a gene: 4. The CDR3 sequence is 14 residues long. CDR3 residues: CAISLQGTTGELFF. The CDR3, as DNA: TGTGCCATCAGTTTACAGGGGACCACCGGGGAGCTGTTTTTT.

This clonotype was picked up a small number of times. The chain employs TRBV12-3 or TRBV12-4 and TRBJ2-2; D call uncertain. Trimming left V 7 bases short and J 6 bases short, with 9 bases between. The CDR3 is 12 amino acids. The CDR3 DNA follows: TGTGCCAGCAACCAGGCGCCCGGGGAGCTGTTTTTT. As protein: CASNQAPGELFF.

This clonotype was found a few times. The chain uses TRBV7-8 and TRBJ2-7; D gene ambiguous. The CDR3 is 13 residues long. Germline V gene data show CDR1 as SGHVS and CDR2 as FQNEAQ. Trimming took off 0 bases at V and 6 bases at J, with 9 bases between the two ends. In DNA, the CDR3 is TGTGCCAGCAGCTTAGCGCTGGACGGCGAGCAGTACTTC. It specifies CASSLALDGEQYF.

This clonotype was counted between two and nine times. This chain uses TRBV21-1 with TRBJ1-4. TRBV21-1 is flagged as a pseudogene. The CDR3 runs 19 residues. Here the CDR3 reads CASSKAISVYSEPNEKLFF. CDR3 sequence (DNA): TGTGCCAGCAGCAAAGCGATATCGGTTTACTCCGAGCCCAATGAAAAACTGTTTTTT.

The chain has TRBV28 and TRBJ1-3, with TRBD1 matching 7 bases. J was trimmed by 4 bases and V by 8 bases; bases with no gene match: 8. This CDR3 spans 14 amino acids. Germline assignment: CDR1 MDHEN and CDR2 SYDVKM. CDR3 coding DNA: TGTGCCAGCGTTGACAGGGTGTTCGGAAACACCATATATTTT. It is translated as CASVDRVFGNTIYF.

This clonotype was counted between two and nine times. V usage is TRBV7-2 and J usage is TRBJ2-5; 10 bases map to TRBD2. Germline V gives CDR1 SGHTA, CDR2 FQGNSA. CDR3 length equals 19 residues. After removal of 0 bases from V and 2 bases from J, the junction contained 12 bases not matched to a gene. CDR3 DNA sequence: TGTGCCAGCAGCTTAGCCCCTAGCGGGGGAAGGGGAGAACAAGAGACCCAGTACTTC. It encodes CASSLAPSGGRGEQETQYF.

The table lists this clonotype with a few counts. The chain has TRBV3-1 and TRBJ2-5; possible D gene TRBD2, 5 bases. This CDR3 has 13 amino acids. Germline V gene sequence: CDR1 LGHDT, CDR2 YNNKEL (reference sequence). The V end lost 1 base, the J end lost 2 bases, and 5 bases lay between the germline ends. This chain's CDR3 is CASSQGLQETQYF. CDR3 coding DNA: TGTGCCAGCAGCCAAGGACTACAAGAGACCCAGTACTTC.

This chain links TRBV7-2 with TRBJ1-4, with D possibly being TRBD1 (5 bases). The V end lost 0 bases, the J end lost 2 bases, and 7 bases lay between the germline ends. CDR1 SGHTA and CDR2 FQGNSA come from the germline V gene. The CDR3 runs 15 residues. CDR3 bases: TGTGCCAGCAGCTTAGCGCGACAGACTAATGAAAAACTGTTTTTT. It is translated as CASSLARQTNEKLFF. Variable domain in full (rest from reference TRBV7-2 and TRBJ1-4): GAGVSQSPSNKVTEKGKDVELRCDPISGHTALYWYRQSLGQGLEFLIYFQGNSAPDKSGLPSDRFSAERTGGSVSTLTIQRTQQEDSAVYLCASSLARQTNEKLFFGSGTQLSVL.